The 31 T cell receptor beta chains in this list originate from one sample, sequenced in a study of T cells in tumors after PD-1 blockade. Sequencing used immunoSEQ multiplex PCR; TCRdb keeps in-frame clones, though not all of them. The data contain approximately 46,000 clones, approximately 75% of them singletons. Specimen: PBMCs, collected before anti-PD-1 treatment. Receptors were obtained from a human donor with basal cell carcinoma.

The chain recombines TRBV7-9 with TRBJ1-2, with D unresolved. The CDR3 covers 14 residues. Between the trimmed V and J ends, which lost 3 bases and 4 bases, there was a span of 12 bases. Germline V lookup: CDR1 SEHNR, CDR2 FQNEAQ (reference sequence). The CDR3 region has the DNA TGTGCCAGCAGCTTGAACAGTTTTCGCTATGGCTACACCTTC. It yields the protein CASSLNSFRYGYTF.

J is TRBJ1-4 and V is TRBV19; D perhaps matches TRBD1 (6 bases). Trimming cost V 5 bases and J 8 bases, with 12 bases left between them. CDR1 LNHDA and CDR2 SQIVND come from the germline V gene (reference sequence). The CDR3 length is 13 residues. The CDR3 reads CASSGDRREKLFF. DNA of the CDR3: TGTGCCAGTAGTGGCGACAGGAGAGAAAAACTGTTTTTT.

The genes are TRBV11-1 and TRBJ2-5, with D possibly being TRBD1 (5 bases). With 2 bases removed from V and 0 bases from J, the gap between germline ends came to 7 bases. The CDR3 is 14 amino acids. CDR1 is SGHAT, CDR2 FQDESV, per germline (reference sequence). CDR3 protein: CASSLWGNQETQYF. CDR3 DNA sequence: TGTGCCAGCAGCTTATGGGGCAACCAAGAGACCCAGTACTTC.

The chain carries TRBV5-4 and TRBJ2-3; the D gene is possibly TRBD2 (6 bases). This CDR3 has 14 amino acids. Germline V gene data show CDR1 as SGHNT and CDR2 as YYREEE (reference sequence). Trimming shortened V by 1 base and J by 1 base, and 7 bases separated the two germline ends. CDR3: CASSLPGGTDTQYF. CDR3 bases: TGTGCCAGCAGCTTGCCGGGAGGCACAGATACGCAGTATTTT.

The chain uses TRBV7-9 and TRBJ1-5; perhaps TRBD1 as D (5 bases). CDR1 SEHNR and CDR2 FQNEAQ come from the germline V gene (reference sequence). Trimming left V 5 bases short and J 5 bases short, with 13 bases between. The CDR3 spans 14 residues. The CDR3 loop is CASSDSTAYQPQHF. The CDR3 DNA is TGTGCCAGCAGCGACTCGACAGCATATCAGCCCCAGCATTTT. Full variable domain (missing parts from reference TRBV7-9 and TRBJ1-5): DTGVSQNPRHKITKRGQNVTFRCDPISEHNRLYWYRQTLGQGPEFLTYFQNEAQLEKSRLLSDRFSAERPKGSFSTLEIQRTEQGDSAMYLCASSDSTAYQPQHFGDGTRLSIL.

CDR3 DNA sequence: TGTGCCCCCAGCGAGGCTCCTCGGACCCAGTACTTC. This translates into CAPSEAPRTQYF. The chain joins TRBV9 to TRBJ2-5; no clear D gene. Germline-derived CDR1 and CDR2 are SGDLS and YYNGEE. V gave up 10 bases and J gave up 7 bases, with 17 bases separating them. CDR3 length equals 12 residues.

The genes are TRBV6-6 and TRBJ2-7, with 9 bases lining up with TRBD1. This CDR3 contains 16 residues. V shed 3 bases, J shed 4 bases, and the junction held 10 bases outside the gene matches. Germline V gene lookup returns CDR1 MNHNY and CDR2 SVGAGI (reference sequence). In DNA, the CDR3 is TGTGCCAGCAGTTATAAGTCCAGGACAGGGGTGTACGAGCAGTACTTC. Translating gives CASSYKSRTGVYEQYF.

The V call is TRBV7-3, the J call TRBJ1-1, with TRBD1 identical over 8 bases. From germline, CDR1 is SGHTA and CDR2 FQGTGA. The CDR3 spans 13 residues. The V segment lost 3 bases and the J segment 5 bases; nucleotides outside the gene matches: 2. The CDR3 protein is CASSLTGETEAFF. The CDR3 DNA reads as TGTGCCAGCAGCTTGACAGGGGAAACTGAAGCTTTCTTT.

The genes are TRBV4-2 and TRBJ2-7; 8 positions match TRBD2. The germline CDR1 and CDR2 sequences are LGHNA and YNFKEQ. With V trimmed by 4 bases and J by 3 bases, 11 bases remained unmatched. The CDR3 loop spans 16 amino acids. CDR3: CASSLQLAGGVYEQYF. In DNA, the CDR3 is TGTGCCAGCAGCCTCCAACTTGCGGGGGGAGTCTACGAGCAGTACTTC.

The table lists this clone with a few counts. The V gene is TRBV9, the J gene TRBJ1-6; D unresolved. Trimming cost V 0 bases and J 7 bases, with 8 bases left between them. The CDR3 extends over 14 amino acids. The germline V gene has CDR1 SGDLS and CDR2 YYNGEE. In DNA, the CDR3 is TGTGCCAGCAGCGTAGAGGACCGAAATTCACCCCTCCACTTT. As protein: CASSVEDRNSPLHF.

The chain has TRBV12-3 or TRBV12-4 and TRBJ1-2; D unclear. V was pared by 5 bases and J by 0 bases, with 4 bases between. The CDR3 runs to 12 residues. The CDR3 spells CASSQTNYGYTF. CDR3 sequence (DNA): TGTGCCAGCAGTCAAACTAACTATGGCTACACCTTC.

This clone was counted a single time. The gene calls are TRBV28 and TRBJ1-2; D gene unclear. Germline V gene lookup returns CDR1 MDHEN and CDR2 SYDVKM. This CDR3 spans 14 amino acids. Trimming took off 6 bases at V and 4 bases at J, with 15 bases between the two ends. The CDR3 here is CASSSNLGTYGYTF. DNA of the CDR3: TGTGCCAGCAGCTCCAACCTTGGCACCTATGGCTACACCTTC.

V gene TRBV19 combines with J gene TRBJ1-5; D may be TRBD1 (6 bases). The CDR3 sequence is 14 residues long. Trimming removed 10 bases at V and 2 bases at J, with 15 bases between. Looked up from germline, CDR1 is LNHDA and CDR2 is SQIVND (reference sequence). The CDR3 reads CATVRRGGNQPQHF. CDR3 sequence (DNA): TGTGCCACTGTGAGAAGGGGGGGCAATCAGCCCCAGCATTTT.

This clone came up a few times. The CDR3 DNA follows: TGTGCCAGCTCACCACTAGAGGGGGATTTTTCACCCCTCCACTTT. Its translation: CASSPLEGDFSPLHF. The chain couples TRBV18 to TRBJ1-6; D is possibly TRBD1 (6 bases). V lost 1 base and J lost 9, with 13 bases in between. The germline CDR1 and CDR2 sequences are KGHSH and LQKENI. This CDR3 has 15 amino acids.

The chain employs TRBV5-1 and TRBJ2-1; D possibly corresponds to TRBD1 (6 bases). V was pared by 3 bases and J by 5 bases, with 18 bases between. Germline values: CDR1 SGHRS, CDR2 YFSETQ. CDR3 size: 16 residues. Written as DNA, the CDR3 is TGCGCCAGCAGCTGGGATGGCTGGGGGCGGGACAATGAGCAGTTCTTC. Translation gives CASSWDGWGRDNEQFF.

The gene calls are TRBV7-9 and TRBJ1-2; possibly TRBD1 for D (5 bases). CDR3 size: 18 residues. With 5 bases removed from V and 7 bases from J, the gap between germline ends came to 29 bases. The V gene's germline CDR1 is SEHNR and CDR2 FQNEAQ (reference sequence). The CDR3 sequence is CASSTGMNYGGMIGGYTF. In nucleotides, the CDR3 is TGTGCCAGCAGCACCGGGATGAACTACGGGGGAATGATTGGTGGCTACACCTTC.

The chain combines TRBV2 with TRBJ2-4; 7 positions match TRBD1. J gave up 1 base and V 1 base, and 4 bases lay outside the gene matches. Germline V gene data show CDR1 as SNHLY and CDR2 as FYNNEI. The CDR3 loop spans 16 amino acids. The chain's CDR3 is CASSEEGAKAKNIQYF. In DNA, the CDR3 is TGTGCCAGCAGTGAAGAGGGGGCGAAGGCCAAAAACATTCAGTACTTC.

This clone showed up just a few times. The chain has TRBV19 and TRBJ2-2, with a weak D call TRBD2 (5 bases). The germline gives CDR1 LNHDA, CDR2 SQIVND (reference sequence). This CDR3 has 12 amino acids. The V and J ends lost 3 bases and 11 bases respectively, with 10 bases between them. CDR3 coding DNA: TGTGCCAGTAGTATTGAGGACTCCGAGCTGTTTTTT. The encoded protein is CASSIEDSELFF.

In its sample, this clone is large. The V and J genes are TRBV5-6 and TRBJ1-2, with unresolved D. CDR3 size: 12 residues. Germline lookup yields CDR1 SGHDT and CDR2 YYEEEE. Trimming took off 4 bases at V and 4 bases at J, with 8 bases between the two ends. CDR3 sequence: CASSTSTYGYTF. CDR3 sequence (DNA): TGTGCCAGCAGCACGTCGACCTATGGCTACACCTTC.

This chain joins TRBV5-1 and TRBJ2-1; D perhaps matches TRBD2 (6 bases). CDR3 size: 17 residues. Trimming removed 4 bases from V and 2 bases from J, with 19 bases in between. Looked up from germline, CDR1 is SGHRS and CDR2 is YFSETQ. Here the CDR3 DNA reads TGCGCCAGCAGCACCAATCCCGGGACGGGGGCCTACAATGAGCAGTTCTTC. Protein product: CASSTNPGTGAYNEQFF.

This clone has just a few counts. V gene TRBV5-1 combines with J gene TRBJ1-5; 7 bases are shared with TRBD1. The CDR3 sequence is 13 residues long. The junction had 7 bases not matched to a gene; V was cut back by 4 bases and J by 9 bases. Germline-derived CDR1 and CDR2 are SGHRS and YFSETQ. CDR3 protein: CASSRDSLGPQHF. As DNA, the CDR3 is TGCGCCAGCAGCAGGGACAGCCTCGGGCCCCAGCATTTT.

The CDR3 spells CASSEGGARQGARETQYF. The CDR3 DNA is TGTGCCAGCAGTGAGGGAGGCGCTAGACAGGGGGCGCGGGAGACCCAGTACTTC. The genes are TRBV6-1 and TRBJ2-5, with 10 bases fitting TRBD1. Trimming cost V 3 bases and J 5 bases; bases outside gene matches: 15. This CDR3 has 18 residues. Per the germline V gene, CDR1 is MNHNS and CDR2 is SASEGT.

This chain links TRBV5-1 with TRBJ1-1; D gene ambiguous. The germline CDR1 and CDR2 sequences are SGHRS and YFSETQ. The CDR3 is made up of 14 amino acids. Trimming removed 0 bases at V and 2 bases at J, with 8 bases between. The CDR3 loop reads CASSLGRHNTEAFF. The CDR3 DNA is TGCGCCAGCAGCTTGGGCAGACACAACACTGAAGCTTTCTTT.

The rearrangement joins TRBV29-1 to TRBJ2-7; a weak D match, TRBD1 (5 bases). Germline V CDR1 and CDR2: SQVTM, ANQGSEA. The CDR3 extends over 15 amino acids. Trimming shortened V by 1 base and J by 2 bases, and 15 bases separated the two germline ends. CDR3 amino acids: CSVEGSIRGPYEQYF. The CDR3 DNA is TGCAGCGTTGAAGGTTCCATTAGGGGCCCCTACGAGCAGTACTTC.

The count of this clone is one. The junction differs from germline at one of its ends, possibly a read error. V and J are TRBV9 and TRBJ2-5, with D perhaps assigned TRBD1 or TRBD2 (5 bases each). The CDR3 covers 14 residues. In germline, CDR1 is SGDLS, CDR2 YYNGEE. CDR3 sequence: CASSSPGRQEIQYF. The CDR3 DNA reads as TGTGCCAGCAGCTCCCCGGGACGGCAAGAGATCCAGTACTTC.

J is TRBJ1-4 and V is TRBV7-6; possible D gene TRBD1, 5 bases. This CDR3 is 14 amino acids long. With 5 bases removed from V and 7 bases from J, the gap between germline ends came to 14 bases. Per the germline V gene, CDR1 is SGHVS and CDR2 is FNYEAQ. Here the CDR3 DNA reads TGTGCCAGCAGCCTCGGGGGTGGGGGTGAAAAACTGTTTTTT. Its translation is CASSLGGGGEKLFF. Together with reference TRBV7-6 and TRBJ1-4, the CDR3 gives the full variable domain: GAGVSQSPRYKVTKRGQDVALRCDPISGHVSLYWYRQALGQGPEFLTYFNYEAQQDKSGLPNDRFSAERPEGSISTLTIQRTEQRDSAMYRCASSLGGGGEKLFFGSGTQLSVL.

The chain links TRBV19 to TRBJ2-1; D is unresolved. There are 13 residues in the CDR3. The ends were cut back, 5 bases at V and 8 bases at J, with 13 bases in the middle. The germline V gene has CDR1 LNHDA and CDR2 SQIVND (reference sequence). The CDR3 reads CASSSIDEDEQFF. CDR3 DNA: TGTGCCAGTAGTTCAATAGATGAGGATGAGCAGTTCTTC.

V usage is TRBV7-6 and J usage is TRBJ1-3; TRBD1 aligns across 10 bases. The V gene's germline CDR1 is SGHVS and CDR2 FNYEAQ. V lost 5 bases, J lost 3 bases, and 7 bases stayed unmatched. This CDR3 region has 16 residues. CDR3 DNA sequence: TGTGCCAGCAGCAGCCCCCGGACAGGGGGTGGAAACACCATATATTTT. The encoded protein is CASSSPRTGGGNTIYF. Based on the CDR3 plus reference TRBV7-6 and TRBJ1-3, the full variable domain is GAGVSQSPRYKVTKRGQDVALRCDPISGHVSLYWYRQALGQGPEFLTYFNYEAQQDKSGLPNDRFSAERPEGSISTLTIQRTEQRDSAMYRCASSSPRTGGGNTIYFGEGSWLTVV.

This clone was picked up a small number of times. The chain couples TRBV9 to TRBJ2-5, with D possibly being TRBD1 or TRBD2 (5 bases each). The CDR3 has 13 residues. Germline-derived CDR1 and CDR2 are SGDLS and YYNGEE. Trimming pared 2 bases from V and 5 bases from J, leaving 10 bases between. For the CDR3, the DNA is TGTGCCAGCAGCGTGGGGGTCGAGGAGACCCAGTACTTC. Translated, it gives CASSVGVEETQYF.

The gene calls are TRBV13 and TRBJ2-2; D is unclear. This CDR3 region has 12 residues. V lost 4 bases and J 0 bases, leaving 0 bases between the germline ends. Germline V gene data show CDR1 as PRHDT and CDR2 as FYEKMQ (reference sequence). CDR3 sequence: CASSSNTGELFF. CDR3 DNA sequence: TGTGCCAGCAGCTCGAACACCGGGGAGCTGTTTTTT. Full variable domain (remainder filled in from reference TRBV13 and TRBJ2-2): AAGVIQSPRHLIKEKRETATLKCYPIPRHDTVYWYQQGPGQDPQFLISFYEKMQSDKGSIPDRFSAQQFSDYHSELNMSSLELGDSALYFCASSSNTGELFFGEGSRLTVL.

This clone was seen just once. V and J are TRBV7-9 and TRBJ2-5, with D unclear. Trimming shortened V by 5 bases and J by 5 bases, and 15 bases separated the two germline ends. The CDR3 totals 14 residues. CDR1 and CDR2 from the germline V gene are SEHNR and FQNEAQ (reference sequence). The CDR3 nucleotides read TGTGCCAGCAGCGCCTCCCCTAGGATTGAGACCCAGTACTTC. It yields the protein CASSASPRIETQYF. Supplemented by reference TRBV7-9 and TRBJ2-5, the full variable domain reads DTGVSQNPRHKITKRGQNVTFRCDPISEHNRLYWYRQTLGQGPEFLTYFQNEAQLEKSRLLSDRFSAERPKGSFSTLEIQRTEQGDSAMYLCASSASPRIETQYFGPGTRLLVL.